This T cell receptor (beta chain) was sequenced in a study of T-cell memory formation after mild COVID-19. In the study overall: TCR clusters largely stayed donor specific. Study-wide points: CD4+ bias marked clones expanding day 15 to 37, unlike balanced contracting clones. Shrinking CD4+ clones resided mostly in CM and EM, and CD8+ ones in EMRA.

This clonotype was detected only a few times. Its antigen is undetermined. The CDR3 spans 14 residues. V was cut by 2 bases and J by 0 bases, with 8 bases left in between. CDR1 is SGHRS and CDR2 is YFSETQ in the germline V gene. Each CDR3 protein is one row after TCRdb ran MiXCR on the 5' RACE reads. The data contain some 160,000 distinct CDR3 sequences, 10% to 15% of them singletons. This clonotype was sampled from a man younger than 35 who had mild COVID-19 (a few samples of this study predate the infection). Cell type and time point are not known. Sequenced: PBMCs or a T cell subset sorted from them (not recorded which). The V call is TRBV5-1, the J call TRBJ1-2, with D unclear. As DNA, the CDR3 is TGCGCCAGCAGCTTTATCTCAACTAACTATGGCTACACCTTC. Translated, it gives CASSFISTNYGYTF.